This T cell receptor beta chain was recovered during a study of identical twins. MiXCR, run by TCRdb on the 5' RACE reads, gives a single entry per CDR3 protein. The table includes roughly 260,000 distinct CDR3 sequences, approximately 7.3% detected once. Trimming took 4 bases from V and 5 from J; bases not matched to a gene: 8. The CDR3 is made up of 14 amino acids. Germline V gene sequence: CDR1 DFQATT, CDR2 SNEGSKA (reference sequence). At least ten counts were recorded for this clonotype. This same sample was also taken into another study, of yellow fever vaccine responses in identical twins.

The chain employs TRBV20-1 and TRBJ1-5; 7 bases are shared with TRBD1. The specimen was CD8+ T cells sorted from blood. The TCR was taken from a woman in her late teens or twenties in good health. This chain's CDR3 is CSATLGQDYQPQHF. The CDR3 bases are TGCAGTGCTACCCTAGGACAGGACTATCAGCCCCAGCATTTT.